This record covers a single TCR beta chain. This clonotype was counted only a few times. Its specific antigen is unknown. Base qualities are missing; no much larger clone stands one base away. These data belong to a study of T cells in Graves' hyperthyroidism and ophthalmopathy (dated by TCRdb to 2018 to 2020). Broadly, across the study: Peripheral blood samples were taken at initial diagnosis, before any treatment was given. To identify distinguishing TCR V-J signatures, a discovery cohort of around 100 patients was used, comprising 43 with Graves' ophthalmopathy and under 60 with stable Graves' hyperthyroidism. Thyroid tissue and blood T-cell repertoires from several Graves' hyperthyroidism patients were also compared in the study. Prospective prediction of ophthalmopathy was tested in an independent validation cohort consisting of some 20 hyperthyroidism patients and about 17 patients who later progressed to ophthalmopathy. Once sampling was done, hyperthyroidism patients were given methimazole at a starting dose of 30 mg daily, whereas ophthalmopathy patients were given high-dose intravenous methylprednisolone. For training and testing, the approximately 97 patients in the discovery cohort were randomly divided in a 7:3 ratio. The paper describes TCR Vbeta CDR3 sequencing of 135 peripheral blood samples, made up of 40 to 45 ophthalmopathy patients, around 78 hyperthyroidism patients and 17 progressor patients.

Moderately to severely active disease, a Clinical Activity Score of at least 3, a NOSPECS grade of at least 4, and a duration under 3 months were present in ophthalmopathy patients. Any patient with an uncontrolled infection, another autoimmune disease, pregnancy or lactation was excluded. Clinical symptoms, serum thyroxine and TRAb, thyroid ultrasound, and orbital computed tomography formed the basis for the diagnoses. PBMCs were isolated from 10 ml of fresh peripheral blood by Ficoll-Paque density gradient centrifugation. Trizol reagent was used to extract total RNA, and RNA quality was then checked on an Agilent 2100 Bioanalyzer. Amplification of TCR beta CDR3 regions was carried out from RNA transcripts. A first-round RT-PCR of the TCR CDR3 used the HTBI primer set with the Qiagen OneStep RT-PCR kit. A second multiplex PCR round built the libraries, followed by size selection and purification. Paired-end sequencing of the libraries was performed with 100 bp reads on an Illumina HiSeq2000. Per the source publication's procedure: SOAPnuke was used to process the raw data, with reads discarded if the reads contained adapters or uncalled bases, had a mean Phred below 15, or lacked an exact constant-primer or identifier match. COPE v1.2.5 was used to merge high-quality paired reads, and clonotypes were defined as unique nucleotide sequences. MiTCR v1.1 was used to align clonotypes to the IMGT TRBV, TRBD and TRBJ reference segments. The analysis was restricted to V-J combinations with a frequency above 0.0001, which together covered 99.2% of the repertoires. A TCS score was defined as the ratio between F50 (clonal expansion) and ExV (chaos), using BLOSUM62-based TCRdist between CDR3 peptides within each V-J. Welch's t-statistics and random forest reduced around 520 V-J features to 13, which were used in a naive Bayes classifier (R e1071). The public reads were run again by TCRdb, first through fastp at Q25 and then through MiXCR, and only productive beta chains were kept. Rows with one shared CDR3 protein collapse into an entry with the most common genes and DNA. TCRdb's processing, not the study's, gives the V and J calls here. The sample data list around 500,000 distinct CDR3 sequences, and about 16% of these were observed just once. The ten largest clones take up about 29% of the sample.

Study-wide findings and limitations: Most expanded thyroid clonotypes (frequency above 0.001) were also detected in blood, a finding suggesting that blood repertoires may reflect thyroid immune responses. In validation, progression to ophthalmopathy was predicted by the model with roughly 71% sensitivity and under 85% specificity, a median of approximately 6.5 months before onset. No statistical method was used to fix the sample size in advance, and group allocation was not hidden from the investigators. In cross-validation, a model built on a 13 V-J signature told ophthalmopathy apart from stable hyperthyroidism with about 90% sensitivity and approximately 81% specificity, and in testing the same model reached 80%/75%.

From the cysteine through the phenylalanine, the CDR3 covers 18 amino acids. The retained sequence is limited to the CDR3, 54 bases, with the frame set at the first base. Looking up the germline V gene yields CDR1 KGHDR and CDR2 SFDVKD. Trimming removed 4 bases from V and 2 bases from J; the gene matches leave 10 bases unexplained. The chain employs TRBV24-1 and TRBJ2-3, with 11 junctional bases fitting TRBD2. The material sequenced was blood. This TCR was recovered from a woman in her 30s with Graves' ophthalmopathy. The bases are TGTGCCACCAGTGACTCTCCGGGACTAGCGGCAATCACAGATACGCAGTATTTT. This codes for CATSDSPGLAAITDTQYF.